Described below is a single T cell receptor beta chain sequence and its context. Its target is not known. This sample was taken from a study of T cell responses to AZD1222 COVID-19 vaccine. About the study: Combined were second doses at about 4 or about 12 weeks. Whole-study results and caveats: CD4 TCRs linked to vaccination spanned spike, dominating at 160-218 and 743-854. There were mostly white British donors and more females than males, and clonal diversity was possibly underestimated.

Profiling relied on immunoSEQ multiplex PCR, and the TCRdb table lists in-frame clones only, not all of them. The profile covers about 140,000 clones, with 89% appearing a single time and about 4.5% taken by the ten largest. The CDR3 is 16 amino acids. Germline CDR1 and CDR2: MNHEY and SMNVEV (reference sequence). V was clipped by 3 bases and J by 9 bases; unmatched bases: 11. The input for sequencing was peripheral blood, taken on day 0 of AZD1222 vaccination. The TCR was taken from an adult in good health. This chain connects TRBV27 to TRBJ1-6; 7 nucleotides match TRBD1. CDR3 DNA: TGTGCCAGCAGTTTTTGGGCAGGGGGTACTCCTTCACCCCTCCACTTT. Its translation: CASSFWAGGTPSPLHF.